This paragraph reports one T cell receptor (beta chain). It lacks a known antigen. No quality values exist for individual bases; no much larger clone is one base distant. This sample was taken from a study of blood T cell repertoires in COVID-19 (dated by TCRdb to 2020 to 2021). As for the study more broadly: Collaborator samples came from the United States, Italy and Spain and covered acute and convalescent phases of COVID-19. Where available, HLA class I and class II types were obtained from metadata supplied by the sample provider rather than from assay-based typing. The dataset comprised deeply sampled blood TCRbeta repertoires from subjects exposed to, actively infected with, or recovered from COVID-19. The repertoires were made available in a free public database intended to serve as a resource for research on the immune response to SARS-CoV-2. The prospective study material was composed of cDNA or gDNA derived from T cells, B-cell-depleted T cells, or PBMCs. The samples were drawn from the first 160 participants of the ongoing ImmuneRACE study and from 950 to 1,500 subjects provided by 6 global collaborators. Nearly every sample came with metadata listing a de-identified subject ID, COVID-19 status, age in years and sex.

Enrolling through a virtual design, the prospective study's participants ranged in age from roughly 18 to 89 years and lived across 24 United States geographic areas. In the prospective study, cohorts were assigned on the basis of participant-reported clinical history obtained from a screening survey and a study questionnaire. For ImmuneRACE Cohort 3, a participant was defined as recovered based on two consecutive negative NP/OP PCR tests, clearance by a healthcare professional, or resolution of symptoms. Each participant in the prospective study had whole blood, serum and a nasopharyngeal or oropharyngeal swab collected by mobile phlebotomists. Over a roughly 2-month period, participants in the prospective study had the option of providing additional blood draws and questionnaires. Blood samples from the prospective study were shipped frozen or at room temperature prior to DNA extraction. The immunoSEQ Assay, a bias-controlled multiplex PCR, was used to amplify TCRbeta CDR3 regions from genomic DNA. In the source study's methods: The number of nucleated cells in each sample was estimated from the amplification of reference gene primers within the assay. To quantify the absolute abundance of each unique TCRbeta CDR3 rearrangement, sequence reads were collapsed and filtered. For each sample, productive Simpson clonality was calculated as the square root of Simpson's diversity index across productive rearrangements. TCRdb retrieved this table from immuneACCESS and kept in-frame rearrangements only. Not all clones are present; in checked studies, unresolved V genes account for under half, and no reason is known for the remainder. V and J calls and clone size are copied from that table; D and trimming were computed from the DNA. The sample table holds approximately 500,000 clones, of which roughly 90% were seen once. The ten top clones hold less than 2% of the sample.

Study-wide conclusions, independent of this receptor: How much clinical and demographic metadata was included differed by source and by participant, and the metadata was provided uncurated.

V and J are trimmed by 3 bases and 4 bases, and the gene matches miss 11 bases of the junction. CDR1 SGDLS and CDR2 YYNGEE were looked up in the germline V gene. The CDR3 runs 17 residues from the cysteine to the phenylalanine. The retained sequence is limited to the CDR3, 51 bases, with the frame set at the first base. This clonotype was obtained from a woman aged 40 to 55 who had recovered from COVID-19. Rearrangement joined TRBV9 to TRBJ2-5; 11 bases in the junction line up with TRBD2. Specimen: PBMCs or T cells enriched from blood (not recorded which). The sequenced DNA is TGTGCCAGCAGCGCGGCTAGCGGGAGGTCCATAGTAGAGACCCAGTACTTC. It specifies CASSAASGRSIVETQYF.